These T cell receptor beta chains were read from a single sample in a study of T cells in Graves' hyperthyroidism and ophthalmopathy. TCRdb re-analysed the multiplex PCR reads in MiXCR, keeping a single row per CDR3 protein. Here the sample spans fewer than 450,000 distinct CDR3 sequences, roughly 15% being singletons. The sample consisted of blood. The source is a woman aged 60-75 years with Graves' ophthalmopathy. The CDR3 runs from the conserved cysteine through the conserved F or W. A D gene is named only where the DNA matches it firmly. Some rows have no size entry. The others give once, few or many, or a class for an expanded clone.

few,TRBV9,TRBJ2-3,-,CASSAVPGREDTQYF,TGTGCCAGCAGCGCCGTCCCGGGACGAGAAGATACGCAGTATTTT
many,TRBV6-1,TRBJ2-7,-,CASLLALSSASSYEQYF,TGTGCCAGCTTACTAGCCCTCTCCAGCGCCAGCTCCTACGAGCAGTACTTC
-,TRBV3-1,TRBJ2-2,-,CASSQVSAPGRTGELFF,TGTGCCAGCAGCCAAGTTTCGGCCCCGGGAAGGACCGGGGAGCTGTTTTTT
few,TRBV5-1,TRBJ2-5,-,CASSLDGMRTQYF,TGCGCCAGCAGCTTAGACGGTATGAGGACCCAGTACTTC
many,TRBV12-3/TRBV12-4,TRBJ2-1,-,CASSLRGREQNEQFF,TGTGCCAGCAGTTTAAGGGGCAGGGAGCAAAATGAGCAGTTCTTC
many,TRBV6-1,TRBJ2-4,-,CASRGSLAKNIQYF,TGTGCCAGCAGAGGGTCTTTAGCCAAAAACATTCAGTACTTC
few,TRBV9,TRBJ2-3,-,CASSVGGSDTQYF,TGTGCCAGCAGCGTAGGGGGGTCGGATACGCAGTATTTT
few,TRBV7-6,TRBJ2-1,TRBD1,CASSNPGQGVNEQFF,TGTGCCAGCAGCAACCCCGGACAGGGGGTCAATGAGCAGTTCTTC
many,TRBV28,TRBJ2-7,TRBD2,CASSFPTSGRDEQYF,TGTGCCAGCAGTTTTCCGACTAGCGGGCGGGACGAGCAGTACTTC
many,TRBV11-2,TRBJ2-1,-,CASSLEALNEQFF,TGTGCCAGCAGCTTAGAGGCATTAAATGAGCAGTTCTTC
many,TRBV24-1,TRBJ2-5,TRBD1,CATSDPAGQGAGETQYF,TGTGCCACCAGTGACCCCGCCGGACAGGGGGCAGGCGAGACCCAGTACTTC
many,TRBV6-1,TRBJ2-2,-,CASIGPGRTGELFF,TGTGCCAGCATCGGACCAGGGCGCACCGGGGAGCTGTTTTTT
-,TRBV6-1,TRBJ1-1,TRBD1,CASSRQGDEAFF,TGTGCCAGCAGTCGACAGGGGGATGAAGCTTTCTTT
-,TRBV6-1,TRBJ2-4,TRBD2,CASSPRGLGKNIQYF,TGTGCCAGCAGTCCCCGGGGACTAGGGAAAAACATTCAGTACTTC
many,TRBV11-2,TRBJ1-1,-,CASSYNRFQTEAFF,TGTGCCAGCAGCTACAACAGATTCCAAACTGAAGCTTTCTTT
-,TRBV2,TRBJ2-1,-,CASRGEGGSNEQFF,TGTGCCAGCCGTGGAGAGGGGGGAAGCAATGAGCAGTTCTTC
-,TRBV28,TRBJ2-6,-,CASSSIDISGANVLTF,TGTGCCAGCAGTTCCATAGACATCTCTGGGGCCAACGTCCTGACTTTC
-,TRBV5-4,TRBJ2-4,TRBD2,CASSRPGLAENIQYF,TGTGCCAGCAGCCGTCCTGGACTAGCGGAAAACATTCAGTACTTC
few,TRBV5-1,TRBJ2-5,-,CASSLGLLGQETQYF,TGCGCCAGCAGCCTAGGACTCTTGGGGCAAGAGACCCAGTACTTC
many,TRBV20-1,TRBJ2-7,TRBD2,CSARGARLAGPFHSYEQYF,TGCAGTGCTAGGGGGGCGCGACTAGCGGGACCATTCCACTCCTACGAGCAGTACTTC
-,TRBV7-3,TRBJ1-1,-,CASSQNRNTEAFF,TGTGCCAGCAGCCAGAACAGGAACACTGAAGCTTTCTTT
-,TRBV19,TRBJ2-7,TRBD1,CASRAQGAANEQYF,TGTGCCAGTAGGGCCCAGGGGGCAGCGAACGAGCAGTACTTC
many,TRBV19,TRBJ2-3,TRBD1,CASRDGQGEATQYF,TGTGCCAGCCGAGACGGACAGGGGGAAGCTACGCAGTATTTT
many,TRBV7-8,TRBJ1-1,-,CASSLVQVSAEAFF,TGTGCCAGCAGCTTAGTCCAGGTCTCAGCTGAAGCTTTCTTT
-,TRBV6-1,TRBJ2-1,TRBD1,CASSGGTGRNEQFF,TGTGCCAGCAGTGGAGGGACAGGGCGTAATGAGCAGTTCTTC